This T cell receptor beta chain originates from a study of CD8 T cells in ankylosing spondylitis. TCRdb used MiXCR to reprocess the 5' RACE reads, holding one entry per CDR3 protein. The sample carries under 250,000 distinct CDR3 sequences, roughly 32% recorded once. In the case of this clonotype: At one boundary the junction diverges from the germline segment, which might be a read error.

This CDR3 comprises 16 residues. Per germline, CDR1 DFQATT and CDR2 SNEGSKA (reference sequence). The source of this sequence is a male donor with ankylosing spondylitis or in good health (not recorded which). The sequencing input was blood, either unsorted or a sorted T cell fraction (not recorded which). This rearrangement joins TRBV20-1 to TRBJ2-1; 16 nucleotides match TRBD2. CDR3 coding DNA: TGCAGTGCCCCCGGGACTAGCGGGGGGGCCCCGGATGACCAGTTCTTC. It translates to CSAPGTSGGAPDDQFF.